These T cell receptor beta chains were read from a single sample in a study of blood T cell repertoires in COVID-19. Produced via immunoSEQ multiplex PCR; TCRdb's table is partial and in-frame only. The data contain some 250,000 clones, around 90% of them seen just once; the ten biggest clones take up about 0.7%. Sequencing was done on a sample of peripheral blood. The receptors originated from a human donor in a cohort sampled during active COVID-19. CDR3s include the opening cysteine and the closing phenylalanine or tryptophan. A D gene is named only where the DNA matches it firmly. Some rows have no size entry. The others give once, few or many, or a class for an expanded clone.

v_call,d_call,clone_size,j_call,cdr3_aa,cdr3_nt
TRBV7-8,TRBD1,few,TRBJ2-7,CASSPVTGQGMYEQYF,TGTGCCAGCAGCCCCGTGACGGGACAGGGAATGTACGAGCAGTACTTC
TRBV28,.,.,TRBJ2-7,CASSGGGEAYEQYF,TGTGCCAGCAGTGGTGGAGGGGAAGCCTACGAGCAGTACTTC
TRBV11-2,.,few,TRBJ2-7,CASSLTDQGEQYF,TGTGCCAGCAGCTTAACCGACCAGGGGGAGCAGTACTTC
TRBV5-1,.,.,TRBJ1-1,CASSLREGNTEAFF,TGCGCCAGCAGCTTAAGGGAGGGGAACACTGAAGCTTTCTTT
TRBV6-1,TRBD2,.,TRBJ2-7,CASSALGLAVPYEQYF,TGTGCCAGCAGTGCGTTGGGACTAGCGGTCCCCTACGAGCAGTACTTC
TRBV7-9,.,.,TRBJ1-4,CASSFRRLGPEKLFF,TGTGCCAGCAGCTTCCGCCGACTGGGGCCTGAAAAACTGTTTTTT
TRBV7-2,.,.,TRBJ1-4,CASSLGQANEKLFF,TGTGCCAGCAGCTTAGGGCAGGCGAATGAAAAACTGTTTTTT
TRBV7-2,.,once,TRBJ2-7,CASSQTGAYEQYF,TGTGCCAGCAGTCAAACCGGGGCCTACGAGCAGTACTTC
TRBV23-1,.,.,TRBJ2-7,CASSHSGGAEQYF,TGCGCCAGCAGTCACTCCGGAGGCGCCGAGCAGTACTTC
TRBV5-1,.,.,TRBJ2-6,CASSSSGESGANVLTF,TGCGCCAGCAGCTCCTCAGGTGAATCTGGGGCCAACGTCCTGACTTTC
TRBV5-1,TRBD2,.,TRBJ2-7,CASSLEFWIAGSTYEQYF,TGCGCCAGCAGCTTGGAATTCTGGATAGCGGGGAGTACCTACGAGCAGTACTTC
TRBV5-1,TRBD1,few,TRBJ1-2,CASSPRGQGANYGYTF,TGCGCCAGCAGCCCCAGAGGACAGGGAGCTAACTATGGCTACACCTTC
TRBV12-5,.,.,TRBJ1-5,CASGSETPQHF,TGTGCTAGTGGAAGCGAAACGCCCCAGCATTTT
TRBV3-1/TRBV3-2,TRBD1,.,TRBJ1-4,CASSQVSGQGEKLFF,TGTGCCAGCAGCCAAGTGTCGGGACAGGGGGAAAAACTGTTTTTT
TRBV6-2/TRBV6-3,TRBD1,.,TRBJ1-1,CASSYSILGQAGFHTEAFF,TGTGCCAGCAGTTACTCGATCTTGGGACAGGCGGGTTTTCACACTGAAGCTTTCTTT
TRBV11-2,TRBD2,few,TRBJ2-1,CASSLLLAGVNEQFF,TGTGCCAGCAGCCTACTCCTAGCGGGAGTCAATGAGCAGTTCTTC
TRBV6-5,.,.,TRBJ1-2,CASSYSIQGAPYGYTF,TGTGCCAGCAGTTACTCGATCCAGGGCGCCCCTTATGGCTACACCTTC
TRBV9,.,.,TRBJ1-1,CASSRGTEAFF,TGTGCCAGCTCCCGGGGCACTGAAGCTTTCTTT
TRBV9,TRBD2,.,TRBJ2-7,CASSAGLAGASYEQYF,TGTGCCAGTAGCGCGGGACTAGCGGGAGCTTCTTACGAGCAGTACTTC
TRBV9,TRBD1,.,TRBJ1-5,CASSAGQGASQPQHF,TGTGCCAGCAGCGCGGGTCAGGGGGCGAGTCAGCCCCAGCATTTT
TRBV14,.,.,TRBJ2-7,CASSQLGSGDEQYF,TGTGCCAGCAGCCAATTAGGGTCGGGGGACGAGCAGTACTTC
TRBV5-1,TRBD2,.,TRBJ2-7,CASSQTSGRPYEQYF,TGCGCCAGCAGCCAAACTAGCGGGAGACCCTACGAGCAGTACTTC
TRBV9,TRBD1,.,TRBJ1-5,CASSVSSRGQDLTPSNQPQHF,TGTGCCAGCAGCGTATCTTCCCGGGGACAGGATCTAACCCCTAGCAATCAGCCCCAGCATTTT
TRBV3-1/TRBV3-2,.,.,TRBJ2-7,CASSQLGSLYEQYF,TGTGCCAGCAGCCAGCTAGGGAGCCTCTACGAGCAGTACTTC
TRBV6-5,TRBD2,.,TRBJ2-7,CASRGSGAAYEQYF,TGTGCCAGCAGGGGAAGCGGGGCCGCCTACGAGCAGTACTTC
TRBV19,.,.,TRBJ1-2,CASSISGHGYTF,TGTGCCAGTAGTATCTCAGGTCACGGCTACACCTTC
TRBV7-9,.,few,TRBJ1-5,CASSLREGLAQHF,TGTGCCAGCAGCTTACGGGAGGGGCTGGCCCAGCATTTT
TRBV10-3,.,.,TRBJ1-2,CAINQEYGYTF,TGTGCCATCAATCAGGAATATGGCTACACCTTC
TRBV12-3/TRBV12-4,.,.,TRBJ2-3,CASTYTDTQYF,TGTGCCAGCACCTACACAGATACGCAGTATTTT
TRBV2,.,.,TRBJ1-3,CASSVRDTIYF,TGTGCCAGCAGTGTCCGGGACACCATATATTTT
TRBV7-8,TRBD1,.,TRBJ2-7,CASSERDRKGEQYF,TGTGCCAGCAGCGAGAGGGACAGAAAAGGGGAGCAGTACTTC
TRBV7-3,.,.,TRBJ1-1,CASRLGGPVNTEAFF,TGTGCCAGCCGACTCGGGGGGCCCGTGAACACTGAAGCTTTCTTT
TRBV4-2,.,.,TRBJ2-7,CASSQDWGESSYEQYF,TGTGCCAGCAGCCAAGACTGGGGGGAGAGCTCCTACGAGCAGTACTTC
TRBV11-3,TRBD2,once,TRBJ2-7,CASSVSGSGYEQYF,TGTGCCAGCAGCGTTAGCGGGAGCGGTTACGAGCAGTACTTC
TRBV10-1,TRBD2,few,TRBJ2-1,CASSEKTSGPLLNEQFF,TGCGCCAGCAGTGAAAAGACTAGCGGGCCCCTTTTGAATGAGCAGTTCTTC
TRBV7-2,TRBD1,few,TRBJ1-2,CASSLEGQGYGYTF,TGTGCCAGCAGCTTAGAGGGACAGGGGTATGGCTACACCTTC
TRBV2,TRBD1,.,TRBJ1-2,CASNTGTGDYGYTF,TGTGCCAGCAACACCGGGACAGGGGACTATGGCTACACCTTC
TRBV6-2/TRBV6-3,.,.,TRBJ1-2,CASSYRENYGYTF,TGTGCCAGCAGTTACAGAGAGAACTATGGCTACACCTTC